Sequencing of this T cell receptor (beta chain) was carried out in a study of T cells in localized non-small cell lung cancer. Whole-study results and caveats: Higher T cell density in the blood was associated with longer overall survival, whereas higher adjacent-lung clonality associated with shorter survival. Uninvolved adjacent lung, not tumor, had the highest T cell clonality. Detection in adjacent lung was observed for a median roughly 57 of the top 100 tumor clones.

The protocol was immunoSEQ multiplex PCR, while the TCRdb copy is restricted to in-frame clones and leaves out a portion. The table has about 52,000 clones, 86% seen once. This CDR3 spans 18 amino acids. A remark on this clone: Its antigen is undetermined.

The sequence came from a male donor older than 55 with stage III squamous cell lung carcinoma. V and J are TRBV21-1 and TRBJ2-7. TRBV21-1 is a pseudogene locus. The sequences come from peripheral blood, collected before any cancer treatment. CDR3 DNA: TGTGCCAGCCGAGAGAGGGCGGGGACACGCGAGTTCTCCTACGAGCAGTACTTC. It codes for CASRERAGTREFSYEQYF.